The 7 T cell receptor beta chains given below trace back to one sample, sequenced in a study of T cell responses to AZD1222 COVID-19 vaccine. Repertoires were generated with immunoSEQ multiplex PCR, while TCRdb's copy carries only in-frame clones and drops some. The sample holds 150,000 to 200,000 clones, around 93% seen once. The specimen was peripheral blood, collected on day 0 of AZD1222 vaccination. Receptors were obtained from an adult in good health.

This clone was picked up a small number of times. This chain connects TRBV7-8 to TRBJ2-7; D call uncertain. Germline V CDR1 and CDR2: SGHVS, FQNEAQ. This CDR3 comprises 12 residues. Trimming stripped 1 base from V and 4 bases from J, with 5 bases between. The CDR3 DNA is TGTGCCAGCAGCTTAGAGAGATACGAGCAGTACTTC. As protein: CASSLERYEQYF.

This chain uses TRBV19 with TRBJ2-7; 8 bases match TRBD2. The CDR3 has 15 amino acids. Per germline, CDR1 LNHDA and CDR2 SQIVND (reference sequence). V shed 4 bases, J shed 2 bases, and the junction held 7 bases outside the gene matches. The CDR3 here is CASSTPGLVPYEQYF. In nucleotides, the CDR3 is TGTGCCAGTAGTACCCCGGGACTAGTTCCCTACGAGCAGTACTTC.

CDR3 in amino acids: CASSDPGNGYTF. CDR3 nucleotide sequence: TGCGCCAGCAGCGACCCGGGTAATGGCTACACCTTC. V is TRBV5-1 and J is TRBJ1-2; D gene unclear. This CDR3 spans 12 amino acids. V was cut by 4 bases and J by 6 bases, with 10 bases left in between. The germline gives CDR1 SGHRS, CDR2 YFSETQ.

V gene TRBV27 combines with J gene TRBJ2-7, with 10 bases identical to TRBD2. The CDR3 contains 15 residues. V lost 3 bases, J lost 3 bases, and 5 bases stayed unmatched. CDR1 and CDR2 (germline): MNHEY, SMNVEV (reference sequence). CDR3: CASSFSLAGYYEQYF. In nucleotides, the CDR3 is TGTGCCAGCAGTTTTTCACTAGCGGGATACTACGAGCAGTACTTC.

The rearrangement links TRBV27 to TRBJ1-2; D unresolved. V was trimmed by 0 bases and J by 4 bases, leaving 6 bases between them. The CDR3 runs to 13 residues. CDR1 and CDR2 (germline): MNHEY, SMNVEV (reference sequence). CDR3 protein: CASSLSGIYGYTF. In DNA form, the CDR3 reads TGTGCCAGCAGTTTATCCGGAATCTATGGCTACACCTTC.

The chain's CDR3 is CASRPASPETQYF. CDR3 sequence (DNA): TGCGCCAGCAGGCCGGCTAGCCCAGAGACCCAGTACTTC. The chain links TRBV5-1 to TRBJ2-5; TRBD2 might be the D (5 bases). Looked up from germline, CDR1 is SGHRS and CDR2 is YFSETQ. This CDR3 region has 13 residues. Trimming cost V 5 bases and J 4 bases, with 12 bases left between them.

This clone was seen a few times. The V call is TRBV7-9, the J call TRBJ1-1, with D tentatively TRBD1 (5 bases). Trimming shortened V by 7 bases and J by 1 base, and 16 bases separated the two germline ends. CDR3 size: 15 residues. Germline CDR1 is SEHNR and CDR2 is FQNEAQ (reference sequence). CDR3 DNA sequence: TGTGCCAGCACGGATGGGGGGACGAGGAACACTGAAGCTTTCTTT. It encodes CASTDGGTRNTEAFF.